One sample yielded the 25 T cell receptor beta chains listed below, sequenced in a study of OX40 agonist ivuxolimab in advanced cancers. The library was built by means of the immunoSEQ multiplex PCR assay. TCRdb mirrors the immuneACCESS table, restricted to in-frame sequences. Some clones are absent from its copies; in checked studies, under half trace to an unresolved V gene, and the reason for the others is unknown. This sample gives tens of thousands of clones in total; around 85% of them show up just once. 0.2% to 0.25% of the sample is in the top ten clones. The material was CD4+ or CD8+ T cells sorted from blood, obtained in a trial of the OX40 agonist ivuxolimab. All receptors come from an adult with an advanced solid tumor such as melanoma, head and neck, liver or kidney cancer.

V gene TRBV7-9 combines with J gene TRBJ2-5; 9 bases map to TRBD2. Germline CDR1 reads SEHNR; CDR2 reads FQNEAQ (reference sequence). This CDR3 region has 14 residues. V shed 3 bases, J shed 3 bases, and the junction held 2 bases outside the gene matches. The CDR3 spells CASSFSGSEETQYF. In DNA, the CDR3 is TGTGCCAGCAGCTTTAGCGGGAGTGAAGAGACCCAGTACTTC.

The chain combines TRBV6-5 with TRBJ1-2, with 8 bases that match TRBD1. Germline V gives CDR1 MNHEY, CDR2 SVGAGI. With V trimmed by 6 bases and J by 8 bases, 5 bases remained unmatched. There are 12 residues in the CDR3. CDR3 loop: CASRNSGGGYTF. The CDR3 DNA reads as TGTGCCAGCAGAAACTCAGGGGGCGGCTACACCTTC.

The chain combines TRBV18 with TRBJ1-2; the D is unclear. Germline CDR1 and CDR2: KGHSH and LQKENI. This CDR3 has 13 amino acids. V lost 6 bases to trimming and J lost 4 bases, with 12 bases between them. The CDR3 bases are TGTGCCAGCTCCCTCAGTCTGGGCTATGGCTACACCTTC. This sequence encodes CASSLSLGYGYTF.

V gene TRBV9 combines with J gene TRBJ1-1, with D uncertain. Per the germline V gene, CDR1 is SGDLS and CDR2 is YYNGEE. CDR3 length: 17 residues. The ends were cut back, 6 bases at V and 4 bases at J, with 25 bases in the middle. Here the CDR3 reads CASTRPPSLMSSTEAFF. CDR3 bases: TGTGCCAGCACCCGTCCCCCTTCGCTCATGTCGAGCACTGAAGCTTTCTTT. Variable domain in full (rest from reference TRBV9 and TRBJ1-1): DSGVTQTPKHLITATGQRVTLRCSPRSGDLSVYWYQQSLDQGLQFLIQYYNGEERAKGNILERFSAQQFPDLHSELNLSSLELGDSALYFCASTRPPSLMSSTEAFFGQGTRLTVV.

V and J are TRBV2 and TRBJ1-2; D not resolved. Germline CDR1 is SNHLY and CDR2 is FYNNEI. With 8 bases removed from V and 2 bases from J, the gap between germline ends came to 9 bases. The length of the CDR3 is 12 residues. CDR3 sequence: CASSQQNYGYTF. DNA for the CDR3: TGTGCCAGCTCACAGCAAAACTATGGCTACACCTTC. The variable domain in full, with the rest retrieved from reference TRBV2 and TRBJ1-2, is EPEVTQTPSHQVTQMGQEVILRCVPISNHLYFYWYRQILGQKVEFLVSFYNNEISEKSEIFDDQFSVERPDGSNFTLKIRSTKLEDSAMYFCASSQQNYGYTFGSGTRLTVV.

The rearrangement uses TRBV2 and TRBJ2-3, with TRBD1 identical over 12 bases. The CDR3 is made up of 15 amino acids. Germline lookup yields CDR1 SNHLY and CDR2 FYNNEI. Trimming at V came to 6 bases and at J to 3 bases, leaving 4 bases not matched to a gene. The CDR3 spells CASSQGQGATDTQYF. CDR3 nucleotides: TGTGCCAGCAGCCAGGGACAGGGGGCGACAGATACGCAGTATTTT.

The rearrangement links TRBV7-3 to TRBJ2-5; 8 bases are a match to TRBD2. The CDR3 totals 15 residues. Trimming took 2 bases from V and 5 from J; bases not matched to a gene: 7. From germline, CDR1 is SGHTA and CDR2 FQGTGA. The CDR3 loop reads CASSLGSSGSETQYF. The DNA of the CDR3 is TGTGCCAGCAGCTTAGGATCTAGCGGGTCGGAGACCCAGTACTTC.

This clone showed up just a few times. This chain connects TRBV6-5 to TRBJ1-4; 7 bases line up with TRBD1. CDR1 is MNHEY, CDR2 SVGAGI, per germline. V shed 6 bases, J shed 5 bases, and the junction held 3 bases outside the gene matches. This CDR3 region has 13 residues. CDR3 residues: CASRGTENEKLFF. The CDR3 DNA reads TGTGCCAGCAGGGGGACAGAAAATGAAAAACTGTTTTTT.

V is TRBV5-8 and J is TRBJ1-1; possible D gene TRBD1, 5 bases. V lost 0 bases to trimming and J lost 6 bases, with 9 bases between them. This CDR3 has 13 amino acids. The germline gives CDR1 SGHTS, CDR2 YDEGEE. CDR3 loop: CASSLGGAPEAFF. The CDR3 nucleotides are TGTGCCAGCAGCTTGGGGGGCGCCCCTGAAGCTTTCTTT.

The V call is TRBV18, the J call TRBJ2-5; a weak D match, TRBD1 (5 bases). V was clipped by 0 bases and J by 10 bases, with 18 bases between them. This CDR3 has 15 residues. The germline CDR1 and CDR2 sequences are KGHSH and LQKENI. CDR3 coding DNA: TGTGCCAGCTCACCACCGGGCCAGGGTGAGGTATTCCAGTACTTC. Protein sequence: CASSPPGQGEVFQYF.

This sequence joins TRBV2 and TRBJ2-1; 7 nucleotides agree with TRBD2. Germline V CDR1 and CDR2: SNHLY, FYNNEI. Unmatched junction bases numbered 12, after V lost 10 bases and J lost 3 bases. The CDR3 loop spans 15 amino acids. CDR3 sequence: CATLFAGEIYNEQFF. CDR3 coding DNA: TGTGCCACCCTCTTTGCGGGGGAGATCTACAATGAGCAGTTCTTC.

The chain has TRBV15 and TRBJ2-1; no firm D call. V lost 0 bases, J lost 10 bases, and 13 bases lay in between. The CDR3 contains 14 residues. Looked up from germline, CDR1 is LNHNV and CDR2 is YYDKDF (reference sequence). CDR3 DNA sequence: TGTGCCACCAGCAGAGATTTGGACGGAGCGGAGCAGTTCTTC. As protein: CATSRDLDGAEQFF. The entire variable domain, with the rest obtained from reference TRBV15 and TRBJ2-1, is as follows: DAMVIQNPRYQVTQFGKPVTLSCSQTLNHNVMYWYQQKSSQAPKLLFHYYDKDFNNEADTPDNFQSRRPNTSFCFLDIRSPGLGDTAMYLCATSRDLDGAEQFFGPGTRLTVL.

CDR3 in amino acids: CASSPDSGSSYEQYF. The CDR3 DNA reads as TGTGCCAGCAGCCCGGATAGCGGGAGCTCCTACGAGCAGTACTTC. V usage is TRBV4-2 and J usage is TRBJ2-7, with TRBD2 matching over 9 bases. V lost 4 bases and J lost 0; bases outside the gene matches: 4. Germline CDR1 and CDR2: LGHNA and YNFKEQ. This CDR3 has 15 amino acids.

J is TRBJ1-1 and V is TRBV19, with 8 bases that match TRBD1. This CDR3 is built from 14 residues. CDR1 and CDR2 from the germline V gene are LNHDA and SQIVND (reference sequence). The J segment lost 3 bases and the V segment lost 5 bases, leaving 5 bases of the junction unmatched. CDR3 bases: TGTGCCAGTAGTTTTCAGGGGGCGGACACTGAAGCTTTCTTT. Translated, it gives CASSFQGADTEAFF.

This clone was picked up a small number of times. The gene calls are TRBV28 and TRBJ2-1; 7 nucleotides align to TRBD2. This CDR3 comprises 15 residues. V shed 2 bases and J 8 bases; nucleotides not matched to a gene: 9. From germline, CDR1 is MDHEN and CDR2 SYDVKM. CDR3 sequence (DNA): TGTGCCAGCAGTTTAGGTGGGAGGGCCGTGGATGAGCAGTTCTTC. Translated, it gives CASSLGGRAVDEQFF. The whole variable domain, filled in from reference TRBV28 and TRBJ2-1, reads DVKVTQSSRYLVKRTGEKVFLECVQDMDHENMFWYRQDPGLGLRLIYFSYDVKMKEKGDIPEGYSVSREKKERFSLILESASTNQTSMYLCASSLGGRAVDEQFFGPGTRLTVL.

J is TRBJ2-2 and V is TRBV7-8, with D unclear. V was clipped by 5 bases and J by 7 bases, with 11 bases between them. CDR3 length: 13 residues. Germline assignment: CDR1 SGHVS and CDR2 FQNEAQ. In DNA, the CDR3 is TGTGCCAGCAGCGGACGTAGGGACGGGGAGCTGTTTTTT. Protein: CASSGRRDGELFF. Full variable domain (missing parts from reference TRBV7-8 and TRBJ2-2): GAGVSQSPRYKVAKRGQDVALRCDPISGHVSLFWYQQALGQGPEFLTYFQNEAQLDKSGLPSDRFFAERPEGSVSTLKIQRTQQEDSAVYLCASSGRRDGELFFGEGSRLTVL.

The J gene is TRBJ1-1, the V gene TRBV6-5, with TRBD1 matching over 9 bases. CDR1 MNHEY and CDR2 SVGAGI come from the germline V gene. V shed 0 bases, J shed 11 bases, and the junction held 7 bases outside the gene matches. This CDR3 has 14 residues. The CDR3 DNA reads as TGTGCCAGCAGTTACTCGGGGGGACAGGGTGGGGCTTTCTTT. Encoded protein: CASSYSGGQGGAFF.

The rearrangement joins TRBV5-1 to TRBJ2-1; the D is unclear. Germline V lookup: CDR1 SGHRS, CDR2 YFSETQ. With 0 bases removed from V and 7 bases from J, the gap between germline ends came to 11 bases. CDR3 length: 14 residues. CDR3 loop: CASSLAPARNEQFF. The DNA for the CDR3 is TGCGCCAGCAGCTTGGCACCGGCCCGGAATGAGCAGTTCTTC.

The chain recombines TRBV18 with TRBJ1-1; possible D gene TRBD1, 5 bases. The CDR3 covers 17 residues. CDR1 KGHSH and CDR2 LQKENI come from the germline V gene. V lost 3 bases, J lost 2 bases, and 19 bases lay in between. The CDR3 here is CASSPTIAGGYNTEAFF. The CDR3 DNA reads as TGTGCCAGCTCACCTACCATCGCCGGGGGTTATAACACTGAAGCTTTCTTT.

The chain links TRBV9 to TRBJ2-7; unclear D gene. The CDR3 runs 13 residues. Germline values: CDR1 SGDLS, CDR2 YYNGEE. V dropped 0 bases and J dropped 4 bases, with 8 bases sitting between them. The CDR3: CASSVETEYEQYV. For the CDR3, the DNA is TGTGCCAGCAGCGTAGAAACAGAGTACGAGCAGTACGTC.

V gene TRBV14 combines with J gene TRBJ2-3; a weak D match, TRBD2 (6 bases). Germline V gene lookup returns CDR1 SGHDN and CDR2 FVKESK. The CDR3 loop spans 18 amino acids. V shed 2 bases and J shed 0 bases, with 18 bases lying between them. DNA of the CDR3: TGTGCCAGCAGCCAACGACCTCCTAGCGCCACTAGCACAGATACGCAGTATTTT. It yields the protein CASSQRPPSATSTDTQYF.

The rearrangement links TRBV7-9 to TRBJ1-3; D is undetermined. V was cut by 2 bases and J by 4 bases, with 3 bases left in between. This CDR3 region has 12 residues. Per germline, CDR1 SEHNR and CDR2 FQNEAQ (reference sequence). The CDR3 DNA is TGTGCCAGCAGCTTAACCGGAAACACCATATATTTT. Translating it yields CASSLTGNTIYF.

The gene calls are TRBV5-4 and TRBJ2-1, with 11 bases aligning to TRBD2. Germline trimming cut 4 bases from V and 7 bases from J; bases unmatched to any gene: 10. CDR1 is SGHNT, CDR2 YYREEE, per germline (reference sequence). The CDR3 runs to 16 residues. The CDR3 loop is CASSGVAGGRGNEQFF. CDR3 bases: TGTGCCAGCAGCGGGGTAGCGGGGGGGCGAGGGAATGAGCAGTTCTTC. The full variable domain, its missing parts supplied by reference TRBV5-4 and TRBJ2-1, is ETGVTQSPTHLIKTRGQQVTLRCSSQSGHNTVSWYQQALGQGPQFIFQYYREEENGRGNFPPRFSGLQFPNYSSELNVNALELDDSALYLCASSGVAGGRGNEQFFGPGTRLTVL.

This chain links TRBV2 with TRBJ2-2; D is ambiguous. The germline CDR1 and CDR2 sequences are SNHLY and FYNNEI. Trimming pared 4 bases from V and 4 bases from J, leaving 10 bases between. CDR3 length equals 14 residues. CDR3 in DNA: TGTGCCAGCAGTGTAGCCACGGGCACCGGGGAGCTGTTTTTT. As protein: CASSVATGTGELFF.

In its sample, this clone was seen a few times. This rearrangement joins TRBV9 to TRBJ1-4; 8 bases match TRBD1. V gave up 4 bases and J gave up 8 bases; unmatched junction bases: 7. Germline CDR1 SGDLS, CDR2 YYNGEE. The CDR3 has 14 amino acids. The CDR3 spells CASSLAGGAEKLFF. The CDR3 region has the DNA TGTGCCAGCAGCCTCGCAGGGGGCGCGGAAAAACTGTTTTTT. Full variable domain (remainder filled in from reference TRBV9 and TRBJ1-4): DSGVTQTPKHLITATGQRVTLRCSPRSGDLSVYWYQQSLDQGLQFLIQYYNGEERAKGNILERFSAQQFPDLHSELNLSSLELGDSALYFCASSLAGGAEKLFFGSGTQLSVL.